This entry lists 29 T cell receptor beta chains sequenced from one sample in a study of blood T cell repertoires in COVID-19. Libraries were prepared by immunoSEQ multiplex PCR; TCRdb keeps only in-frame clonotypes and omits some of them. This sample has fewer than 500,000 clones, with about 87% found just once. Sequencing was performed on PBMCs or T cells enriched from blood (not recorded which). The source of these receptors is a man aged 25-45 years who had recovered from COVID-19.

This clone was observed a handful of times. The V and J genes are TRBV30 and TRBJ1-1; tentative D call: TRBD1 (5 bases). Germline V gene sequence: CDR1 GTSNPN, CDR2 SVGIG (reference sequence). CDR3 size: 18 residues. Between the trimmed V and J ends, which lost 2 bases and 0 bases, there was a span of 22 bases. In DNA, the CDR3 is TGTGCCTGGAGTACCCCACATTATTGGGGCAGTATGAACACTGAAGCTTTCTTT. Its protein is CAWSTPHYWGSMNTEAFF.

The chain combines TRBV3-1 (or the pseudogene TRBV3-2) with TRBJ1-1; no clear D gene. The CDR3 extends over 15 amino acids. Trimming pared 0 bases from V and 4 bases from J, leaving 12 bases between. CDR1 is LGHDT and CDR2 is YNNKEL in the germline V gene (reference sequence). The CDR3 sequence: CASSQESGYGTEAFF. The DNA for the CDR3 is TGTGCCAGCAGCCAAGAGTCAGGATATGGCACTGAAGCTTTCTTT.

A few counts support this clone. The chain links TRBV18 to TRBJ2-5, with a tentative D call TRBD1 (5 bases). CDR3 length equals 15 residues. The V end lost 0 bases, the J end lost 2 bases, and 10 bases lay between the germline ends. In germline, CDR1 is KGHSH, CDR2 LQKENI. CDR3 nucleotide sequence: TGTGCCAGCTCACCACCGGTCAGGGCTCAAGAGACCCAGTACTTC. Protein product: CASSPPVRAQETQYF.

This clone was detected only a few times. This chain links TRBV11-3 with TRBJ2-1, with 7 bases lining up with TRBD1. This CDR3 contains 15 residues. V was pared by 4 bases and J by 7 bases, with 10 bases of the junction left unmatched. Germline V CDR1 and CDR2: SGHNT, YENEEA. CDR3 residues: CASSSEQTGWNEQFF. The CDR3 nucleotides read TGTGCCAGCAGCTCCGAACAGACAGGGTGGAATGAGCAGTTCTTC. Based on the CDR3 plus reference TRBV11-3 and TRBJ2-1, the full variable domain is EAGVVQSPRYKIIEKKQPVAFWCNPISGHNTLYWYLQNLGQGPELLIRYENEEAVDDSQLPKDRFSAERLKGVDSTLKIQPAELGDSAVYLCASSSEQTGWNEQFFGPGTRLTVL.

The V gene is TRBV19, the J gene TRBJ2-7; TRBD1 matches 8 bases. V shed 1 base and J 3 bases; nucleotides not matched to a gene: 2. The CDR3 extends over 14 amino acids. The germline CDR1 and CDR2 sequences are LNHDA and SQIVND (reference sequence). CDR3 bases: TGTGCCAGTAGTATAGGGACAGGGAGCTACGAGCAGTACTTC. Translation: CASSIGTGSYEQYF.

The V and J genes are TRBV6-1 and TRBJ1-2; weak D call: TRBD1 (5 bases). V lost 2 bases and J lost 4, with 8 bases in between. The CDR3 is made up of 13 amino acids. The germline CDR1 and CDR2 sequences are MNHNS and SASEGT. The CDR3 DNA reads TGTGCCAGCAGTGAAATGACAGTCTATGGCTACACCTTC. This codes for CASSEMTVYGYTF.

In its sample, this clone was seen once. The rearrangement joins TRBV7-9 to TRBJ2-5; no clear D gene. Trimming pared 1 base from V and 8 bases from J, leaving 5 bases between. CDR1 SEHNR and CDR2 FQNEAQ come from the germline V gene (reference sequence). The CDR3 is 11 residues long. The CDR3 nucleotides are TGTGCCAGCAGCTTAGACACAACCCAGTACTTC. It yields the protein CASSLDTTQYF. Based on the CDR3 plus reference TRBV7-9 and TRBJ2-5, the full variable domain is DTGVSQNPRHKITKRGQNVTFRCDPISEHNRLYWYRQTLGQGPEFLTYFQNEAQLEKSRLLSDRFSAERPKGSFSTLEIQRTEQGDSAMYLCASSLDTTQYFGPGTRLLVL.

The V call is TRBV12-3 or TRBV12-4, the J call TRBJ2-3; weak D call: TRBD2 (6 bases). V was shortened by 6 bases and J by 2 bases, with 9 bases between the two germline ends. The CDR3 runs 13 residues. For the CDR3, the DNA is TGTGCCAGCAGCGGGGGACTCACAGATACGCAGTATTTT. Its protein product is CASSGGLTDTQYF.

This clone was detected a few times. V is TRBV18 and J is TRBJ2-2; TRBD1 matches 9 bases. This CDR3 is 15 amino acids long. V was clipped by 5 bases and J by 4 bases; unmatched bases: 5. Per germline, CDR1 KGHSH and CDR2 LQKENI. This CDR3 reads CASSSGQGTTGELFF. In nucleotides, the CDR3 is TGTGCCAGCTCATCGGGACAGGGAACCACCGGGGAGCTGTTTTTT.

The gene calls are TRBV7-8 and TRBJ2-7, with D maybe TRBD1 (5 bases). Germline CDR1 and CDR2: SGHVS and FQNEAQ. The CDR3 is 15 residues long. V was trimmed by 5 bases and J by 3 bases, leaving 17 bases between them. In DNA, the CDR3 is TGTGCCAGCAGCCGATTAGCCCTACAGGTCTACGAGCAGTACTTC. It yields the protein CASSRLALQVYEQYF.

J is TRBJ1-4 and V is TRBV18; TRBD1 aligns across 9 bases. The V and J ends lost 3 bases and 3 bases, in that order; junction bases with no gene match: 5. The CDR3 is made up of 16 amino acids. Germline V gene lookup returns CDR1 KGHSH and CDR2 LQKENI. Here the CDR3 reads CASSPGQGNPNEKLFF. CDR3 coding DNA: TGTGCCAGCTCACCGGGACAGGGAAATCCTAATGAAAAACTGTTTTTT.

V usage is TRBV27 and J usage is TRBJ1-2; no clear D. V was trimmed by 6 bases and J by 6 bases, leaving 11 bases between them. The CDR3 runs 12 residues. Germline CDR1 is MNHEY and CDR2 is SMNVEV (reference sequence). CDR3 bases: TGTGCCAGCAGCCCGTACGGGGATGGCTACACCTTC. Translation: CASSPYGDGYTF.

The V and J genes are TRBV21-1 and TRBJ1-2; whether TRBD1, the table's D call, matches the DNA was not checked. TRBV21-1 is tagged as a pseudogene. The CDR3 extends over 18 amino acids. CDR3 DNA: TGTGCCAGCAGGGATCGTTACAGGGGTCTCCACCAAAACTATGGCTACACCTTC. As protein: CASRDRYRGLHQNYGYTF.

CDR3 DNA: TGTGCCAGCAGCTTTACTTCAGGGGGCAATCAGCCCCAGCATTTT. It encodes CASSFTSGGNQPQHF. The genes are TRBV6-2 or TRBV6-3 and TRBJ1-5, with TRBD1 as a possible D gene (6 bases). V shed 6 bases and J shed 2 bases, with 14 bases lying between them. The germline V gene has CDR1 MNHEY and CDR2 SVGEGT. CDR3 length: 15 residues.

The J gene is TRBJ1-2, the V gene TRBV6-5; tentative D call: TRBD1 (5 bases). V shed 6 bases and J shed 4 bases, with 6 bases lying between them. The CDR3 runs 11 residues. CDR1 and CDR2 (germline): MNHEY, SVGAGI. The CDR3: CASSGGYGYTF. CDR3 DNA sequence: TGTGCCAGCAGCGGGGGCTATGGCTACACCTTC.

This rearrangement joins TRBV30 to TRBJ1-4; D remains ambiguous. CDR3 length: 12 amino acids. From germline, CDR1 is GTSNPN and CDR2 SVGIG (reference sequence). Trimming removed 4 bases from V and 7 bases from J, with 10 bases in between. The CDR3 DNA reads TGTGCCTGGACCCCGGCGGGTGAAAAACTGTTTTTT. It is translated as CAWTPAGEKLFF.

This chain joins TRBV10-1 and TRBJ2-3; D is unclear. Trimming removed 2 bases from V and 0 bases from J, with 9 bases in between. This CDR3 region has 15 residues. Germline-derived CDR1 and CDR2 are WNHNN and SYGVQD (reference sequence). CDR3 amino acids: CASSEDTSSTDTQYF. CDR3 bases: TGCGCCAGCAGTGAGGACACCTCTAGCACAGATACGCAGTATTTT.

The J gene is TRBJ1-4, the V gene TRBV4-1; D unresolved. V dropped 4 bases and J dropped 11 bases, with 14 bases sitting between them. This CDR3 has 13 amino acids. Germline V gene data show CDR1 as MGHRA and CDR2 as YSYEKL. In DNA form, the CDR3 reads TGCGCCAGCAGCCCGGAGGAAGAGGGTAAACTGTTTTTT. As protein: CASSPEEEGKLFF.

This clone was detected only once. The chain combines TRBV30 with TRBJ1-1; D not certain. Germline-derived CDR1 and CDR2 are GTSNPN and SVGIG (reference sequence). Trimming removed 4 bases at V and 3 bases at J, with 12 bases between. The CDR3 runs 13 residues. DNA for the CDR3: TGTGCCTGGACGCCAGGCGCGTACACTGAAGCTTTCTTT. This gives the protein CAWTPGAYTEAFF.

The chain combines TRBV19 with TRBJ1-1; perhaps TRBD1 as D (6 bases). The CDR3 is 15 residues long. Trimming shortened V by 3 bases and J by 1 base, and 12 bases separated the two germline ends. Germline V gives CDR1 LNHDA, CDR2 SQIVND (reference sequence). CDR3 sequence: CASSILSTGNTEAFF. In nucleotides, the CDR3 is TGTGCCAGTAGTATCCTTTCGACAGGGAACACTGAAGCTTTCTTT.

J is TRBJ2-2 and V is TRBV9, with 8 bases lining up with TRBD1. With V trimmed by 0 bases and J by 1 base, 5 bases remained unmatched. Germline V gives CDR1 SGDLS, CDR2 YYNGEE. The CDR3 runs to 17 residues. The CDR3 bases are TGTGCCAGCAGCGTAGGTACAGGGGGTATGAACACCGGGGAGCTGTTTTTT. Residues: CASSVGTGGMNTGELFF.

The V and J genes are TRBV9 and TRBJ1-6; no clear D. The CDR3 totals 17 residues. V was clipped by 2 bases and J by 0 bases, with 12 bases between them. Germline-derived CDR1 and CDR2 are SGDLS and YYNGEE. CDR3 loop: CASSVYSTSSYNSPLHF. CDR3 in DNA: TGTGCCAGCAGCGTTTACAGCACGAGCTCCTATAATTCACCCCTCCACTTT. The full variable domain, its missing parts supplied by reference TRBV9 and TRBJ1-6, is DSGVTQTPKHLITATGQRVTLRCSPRSGDLSVYWYQQSLDQGLQFLIQYYNGEERAKGNILERFSAQQFPDLHSELNLSSLELGDSALYFCASSVYSTSSYNSPLHFGNGTRLTVT.

V and J are TRBV6-5 and TRBJ2-7; 10 nucleotides agree with TRBD1. The CDR3 length is 15 residues. The V gene's germline CDR1 is MNHEY and CDR2 SVGAGI. V shed 6 bases and J 3 bases; nucleotides not matched to a gene: 8. The CDR3 DNA reads TGTGCCAGCAGCCCCACCGGGACAGGGGTCTACGAGCAGTACTTC. It codes for CASSPTGTGVYEQYF.

The V gene is TRBV7-9, the J gene TRBJ2-7; 10 nucleotides agree with TRBD1. V trimming: 3 bases; J trimming: 2 bases; junction bases outside the gene matches: 7. The CDR3 totals 16 residues. CDR1 SEHNR and CDR2 FQNEAQ come from the germline V gene (reference sequence). The CDR3 DNA sequence: TGTGCCAGCAGCTTCCCCGGGACAGGGGAAGCCTACGAGCAGTACTTC. It codes for CASSFPGTGEAYEQYF.

CDR3 DNA sequence: TGCAGCGTTGAAGGTCGGGGGGGCACTGAAGCTTTCTTT. This gives the protein CSVEGRGGTEAFF. The chain joins TRBV29-1 to TRBJ1-1, with D possibly TRBD1 on 5 matching bases. CDR1 SQVTM and CDR2 ANQGSEA come from the germline V gene. Trimming stripped 1 base from V and 4 bases from J, with 10 bases between. CDR3 length equals 13 residues. Complete variable domain (other parts from reference TRBV29-1 and TRBJ1-1): SAVISQKPSRDICQRGTSLTIQCQVDSQVTMMFWYRQQPGQSLTLIATANQGSEATYESGFVIDKFPISRPNLTFSTLTVSNMSPEDSSIYLCSVEGRGGTEAFFGQGTRLTVV.

This chain joins TRBV29-1 and TRBJ2-2; the match to TRBD1 covers 9 bases. CDR1 and CDR2 from the germline V gene are SQVTM and ANQGSEA. The ends lost 5 bases at V and 5 bases at J; junction bases unmatched: 6. CDR3 length: 14 residues. The CDR3: CSVIPGTGTGELFF. For the CDR3, the DNA is TGCAGCGTTATTCCCGGGACAGGGACCGGGGAGCTGTTTTTT.

The chain uses TRBV9 and TRBJ1-5, with a possible D match to TRBD1 (5 bases). CDR1 and CDR2 from the germline V gene are SGDLS and YYNGEE. There are 14 residues in the CDR3. V lost 3 bases and J 0 bases, leaving 7 bases between the germline ends. CDR3 DNA sequence: TGTGCCAGCAGCGCAGGGTATAGCAATCAGCCCCAGCATTTT. It encodes CASSAGYSNQPQHF.

This chain links TRBV15 with TRBJ2-6; 7 bases agree with TRBD1. Germline V gives CDR1 LNHNV, CDR2 YYDKDF (reference sequence). The CDR3 runs to 17 residues. J gave up 0 bases and V 3 bases, and 5 bases lay outside the gene matches. The chain's CDR3 is CATSRGQQVSGANVLTF. DNA of the CDR3: TGTGCCACCAGCAGGGGACAGCAAGTCTCTGGGGCCAACGTCCTGACTTTC. The variable domain in full, with the rest retrieved from reference TRBV15 and TRBJ2-6, is DAMVIQNPRYQVTQFGKPVTLSCSQTLNHNVMYWYQQKSSQAPKLLFHYYDKDFNNEADTPDNFQSRRPNTSFCFLDIRSPGLGDTAMYLCATSRGQQVSGANVLTFGAGSRLTVL.

Concerning this clone itself: Other DNA variants within this sample encode the same CDR3. This sequence joins TRBV19 and TRBJ1-6, with 7 bases identical to TRBD1. The trim removed 3 bases at V and 6 bases at J, leaving 2 bases unmatched. This CDR3 contains 14 residues. Germline loops: CDR1 LNHDA, CDR2 SQIVND (reference sequence). The CDR3 nucleotides read TGTGCCAGTAGTATCGGGACAGCTAATTCACCCCTCCACTTT. Encoded protein: CASSIGTANSPLHF.